The 20 T cell receptor beta chains given below trace back to one sample, sequenced in a study of identical twins (dated by TCRdb to about 2016). Library method: 5' RACE. TCRdb records Illumina HiSeq 2000 as the sequencer. TCRdb reprocessing: public reads trimmed at Q25 with fastp, clones called with MiXCR, in-frame beta chains kept. Rows are unified per CDR3 protein, each entry keeping the most common DNA and genes. This sample holds about 570,000 distinct CDR3 sequences; nearly 10% were observed only once. The ten largest clones capture 2.5% to 3% of the sample. The same data also went into a second study, on yellow fever vaccine responses in identical twins.

The sample taken for sequencing was PBMCs. All receptors come from a woman between 18 and 29 years old in good health.

This clonotype was detected a few times. The chain has TRBV28 and TRBJ2-7; unclear D gene. This CDR3 has 15 residues. Germline V gene data show CDR1 as MDHEN and CDR2 as SYDVKM. V lost 7 bases to trimming and J lost 1 base, with 17 bases between them. In nucleotides, the CDR3 is TGTGCCAGCACTCGCGATGGGTCCTCGTCCTACGAGCAGTACTTC. Protein product: CASTRDGSSSYEQYF.

This clonotype has only a few counts. The chain has TRBV19 and TRBJ2-7; TRBD2 agrees at 9 bases. Trimming removed 5 bases from V and 6 bases from J; junction bases left unmatched: 11. CDR3 size: 15 residues. Per the germline V gene, CDR1 is LNHDA and CDR2 is SQIVND (reference sequence). CDR3 protein: CASSSPGTSLFEQYF. DNA for the CDR3: TGTGCCAGTAGTTCACCCGGGACTAGCCTGTTCGAGCAGTACTTC.

Ten or more counts support this clonotype. The chain employs TRBV7-9 and TRBJ1-4, with unresolved D. CDR3 length: 12 residues. Germline V gene sequence: CDR1 SEHNR, CDR2 FQNEAQ (reference sequence). V was clipped by 2 bases and J by 8 bases, with 6 bases between them. CDR3 nucleotides: TGTGCCAGCAGCTTATCCGGAGAAAAACTGTTTTTT. It encodes CASSLSGEKLFF.

The chain links TRBV7-6 to TRBJ2-3, with 11 bases matching TRBD2. The CDR3 loop spans 18 amino acids. Germline lookup yields CDR1 SGHVS and CDR2 FNYEAQ. V gave up 2 bases and J gave up 1 base; unmatched junction bases: 8. In DNA form, the CDR3 reads TGTGCCAGCAGCTTACCCCTTTCACTAGCGGGGGGCACAGATACGCAGTATTTT. Protein sequence: CASSLPLSLAGGTDTQYF.

In this sample, this clonotype turned up a few times. The chain links TRBV20-1 to TRBJ2-5; 13 bases are a match to TRBD2. V gave up 6 bases and J gave up 3 bases; unmatched junction bases: 4. This CDR3 contains 14 residues. Germline V gene lookup returns CDR1 DFQATT and CDR2 SNEGSKA (reference sequence). CDR3 region: CSATGLAGEETQYF. CDR3 DNA sequence: TGCAGTGCCACCGGACTAGCGGGGGAAGAGACCCAGTACTTC.

The genes are TRBV7-9 and TRBJ1-2; a possible D gene is TRBD1 (5 bases). Trimming stripped 4 bases from V and 3 bases from J, with 9 bases between. In germline, CDR1 is SEHNR, CDR2 FQNEAQ (reference sequence). There are 13 residues in the CDR3. CDR3 loop: CASSSGTDYGYTF. The CDR3, as DNA: TGTGCCAGCAGCTCAGGGACCGACTATGGCTACACCTTC. The variable domain in full, completed from reference TRBV7-9 and TRBJ1-2, reads DTGVSQNPRHKITKRGQNVTFRCDPISEHNRLYWYRQTLGQGPEFLTYFQNEAQLEKSRLLSDRFSAERPKGSFSTLEIQRTEQGDSAMYLCASSSGTDYGYTFGSGTRLTVV.

This clonotype has only a few counts. The chain combines TRBV14 with TRBJ2-1; the D gene is possibly TRBD2 (7 bases). Trimming stripped 4 bases from V and 4 bases from J, with 17 bases between. The CDR3 covers 16 residues. Germline loops: CDR1 SGHDN, CDR2 FVKESK. CDR3 nucleotide sequence: TGTGCCAGCAGCCTCCCCGGACTAGGGGGATACAATGAGCAGTTCTTC. Encoded protein: CASSLPGLGGYNEQFF.

This clonotype came up a few times. This chain links TRBV7-2 with TRBJ2-3; 11 bases map to TRBD1. Germline CDR1 is SGHTA and CDR2 is FQGNSA. CDR3 length: 16 amino acids. With V trimmed by 5 bases and J by 5 bases, 9 bases remained unmatched. CDR3 sequence reads: CASSRGQGGIGDTQYF. The CDR3 nucleotides are TGTGCCAGCAGCCGGGGACAGGGGGGTATCGGAGATACGCAGTATTTT.

V usage is TRBV7-9 and J usage is TRBJ2-1; a weak D match, TRBD1 (5 bases). This CDR3 spans 13 amino acids. V dropped 11 bases and J dropped 9 bases, with 20 bases sitting between them. CDR1 and CDR2 (germline): SEHNR, FQNEAQ (reference sequence). The CDR3 protein is CAGASVAALEQFF. The CDR3, as DNA: TGTGCCGGGGCGTCGGTGGCCGCCCTTGAGCAGTTCTTC.

This clonotype was seen a few times. The J gene is TRBJ2-7, the V gene TRBV7-8; D unresolved. CDR1 is SGHVS and CDR2 is FQNEAQ in the germline V gene. This CDR3 spans 15 amino acids. V gave up 4 bases and J gave up 3 bases, with 16 bases separating them. CDR3 protein: CASSSVGYSSYEQYF. CDR3 nucleotide sequence: TGTGCCAGCAGCTCAGTCGGCTATTCAAGCTACGAGCAGTACTTC.

This clonotype has just a few counts. The chain combines TRBV10-2 with TRBJ2-7; 8 bases are shared with TRBD1. Germline loops: CDR1 WSHSY, CDR2 SAAADI. V was clipped by 5 bases and J by 5 bases; unmatched bases: 14. The CDR3 sequence is 16 residues long. In DNA, the CDR3 is TGCGCCAGCAGTAGGGGAACCGGGACAGGAGACAACGAGCAGTACTTC. Its protein is CASSRGTGTGDNEQYF.

The chain recombines TRBV5-1 with TRBJ2-3; TRBD1 agrees at 8 bases. Trimming at V came to 0 bases and at J to 1 base, leaving 4 bases not matched to a gene. The CDR3 covers 16 residues. Per germline, CDR1 SGHRS and CDR2 YFSETQ. This CDR3 reads CASSLAPGGGTDTQYF. CDR3 in DNA: TGCGCCAGCAGCTTGGCTCCAGGGGGCGGCACAGATACGCAGTATTTT.

The genes are TRBV10-1 and TRBJ2-3, with 7 nucleotides matching TRBD2. The CDR3 length is 15 residues. The J segment lost 1 base and the V segment lost 2 bases, leaving 3 bases of the junction unmatched. The germline V gene encodes CDR1 WNHNN and CDR2 SYGVQD (reference sequence). CDR3 DNA sequence: TGCGCCAGCAGTGAGGTCCTAGCGGGCACAGATACGCAGTATTTT. Its protein product is CASSEVLAGTDTQYF.

There are a few counts of this clonotype. The gene calls are TRBV19 and TRBJ1-2; TRBD1 agrees at 7 bases. The V and J ends lost 4 bases and 6 bases, in that order; junction bases with no gene match: 11. The length of the CDR3 is 15 residues. Germline lookup yields CDR1 LNHDA and CDR2 SQIVND (reference sequence). CDR3 in DNA: TGTGCCAGTAGTACCCAAACCGGGACAGTCGATGGCTACACCTTC. It translates to CASSTQTGTVDGYTF.

This clonotype showed up many times. J is TRBJ2-1 and V is TRBV3-1, with 15 nucleotides matching TRBD2. Germline V lookup: CDR1 LGHDT, CDR2 YNNKEL (reference sequence). J lost 7 bases, V lost 2 bases, and 3 bases had no gene match. The CDR3 length is 16 residues. DNA of the CDR3: TGTGCCAGCAGCCAACGGACTAGCGGGAGGGCGAATGAGCAGTTCTTC. Protein product: CASSQRTSGRANEQFF.

This clonotype has more than one count but fewer than ten. CDR3 nucleotides: TGTGCCAGCAGCTTGGCCTTTGGACAGGAGTCCTACGAGCAGTACTTC. This codes for CASSLAFGQESYEQYF. The chain couples TRBV5-6 to TRBJ2-7; 7 bases map to TRBD1. Unmatched junction bases numbered 7, after V lost 0 bases and J lost 1 base. This CDR3 comprises 16 residues. The V gene's germline CDR1 is SGHDT and CDR2 YYEEEE. The complete variable domain, with remaining parts taken from reference TRBV5-6 and TRBJ2-7, reads DAGVTQSPTHLIKTRGQQVTLRCSPKSGHDTVSWYQQALGQGPQFIFQYYEEEERQRGNFPDRFSGHQFPNYSSELNVNALLLGDSALYLCASSLAFGQESYEQYFGPGTRLTVT.

This clonotype is a singleton in its sample. Possible read error: a much larger clone is one base away. J is TRBJ2-3 and V is TRBV27; D uncertain. The V gene's germline CDR1 is MNHEY and CDR2 SMNVEV (reference sequence). V shed 8 bases and J shed 3 bases, with 15 bases lying between them. The CDR3 is 14 amino acids. CDR3 nucleotide sequence: TGTGCCAGCGGTCTGAGAAAAAATACAGATACGCAGTATTTT. Protein: CASGLRKNTDTQYF.

This clonotype has just a few counts. The V and J genes are TRBV5-5 and TRBJ2-6; no definite D call. The CDR3 contains 16 residues. V was cut by 1 base and J by 0 bases, with 8 bases left in between. Germline-derived CDR1 and CDR2 are SGHKS and YYEKEE (reference sequence). Written as DNA, the CDR3 is TGTGCCAGCAGCTTGATCGGCCTCTCTGGGGCCAACGTCCTGACTTTC. It translates to CASSLIGLSGANVLTF.

This clonotype is a singleton in its sample. The chain is built from TRBV11-2 and TRBJ2-1; tentatively, D is TRBD1 or TRBD2 (6 bases each). Trimming removed 6 bases at V and 6 bases at J, with 15 bases between. The CDR3 has 14 residues. CDR1 is SGHAT and CDR2 is FQNNGV in the germline V gene. This chain's CDR3 is CASRDRGQVNEQFF. The CDR3 nucleotides read TGTGCCAGCAGGGACCGGGGGCAGGTCAATGAGCAGTTCTTC.

This clonotype was observed a handful of times. V and J are TRBV7-2 and TRBJ2-7, with D perhaps TRBD1 or TRBD2 (5 bases each). The CDR3 extends over 15 amino acids. The germline V gene encodes CDR1 SGHTA and CDR2 FQGNSA. V shed 4 bases and J shed 2 bases, with 15 bases lying between them. The chain's CDR3 is CASSSSGTVAYEQYF. CDR3 DNA sequence: TGTGCCAGCAGCTCCTCCGGGACGGTTGCCTACGAGCAGTACTTC.